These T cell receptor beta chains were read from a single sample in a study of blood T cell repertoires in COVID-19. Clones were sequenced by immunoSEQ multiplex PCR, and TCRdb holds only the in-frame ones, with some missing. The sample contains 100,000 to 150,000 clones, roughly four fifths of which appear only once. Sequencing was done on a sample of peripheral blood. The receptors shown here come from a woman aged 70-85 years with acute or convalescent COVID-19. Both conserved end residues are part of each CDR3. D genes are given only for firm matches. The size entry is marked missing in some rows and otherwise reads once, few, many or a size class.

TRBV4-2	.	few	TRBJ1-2	CASSQVFSIKSRNNYGYTF	TGTGCCAGCAGCCAAGTTTTCAGTATCAAAAGCAGGAATAACTATGGCTACACCTTC
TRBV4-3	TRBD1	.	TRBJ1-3	CASSQGTGQGFSGNTIYF	TGCGCCAGCAGCCAAGGGACGGGACAGGGATTCTCTGGAAACACCATATATTTT
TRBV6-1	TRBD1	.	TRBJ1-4	CASSGVRGRGTTNEKLFF	TGTGCCAGCAGTGGGGTCAGGGGGCGCGGAACAACTAATGAAAAACTGTTTTTT
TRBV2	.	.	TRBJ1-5	CASSEILRSNQPQHF	TGTGCCAGCAGTGAAATACTGAGAAGCAATCAGCCCCAGCATTTT
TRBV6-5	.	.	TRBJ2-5	CASSYSKTAQETQYF	TGTGCCAGCAGTTACTCGAAGACAGCTCAAGAGACCCAGTACTTC
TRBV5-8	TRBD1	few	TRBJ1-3	CASSRDSFSGNTIYF	TGTGCCAGCAGCCGGGACAGTTTCTCTGGAAACACCATATATTTT
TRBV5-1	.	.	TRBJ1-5	CASSLQGTQPQHF	TGCGCCAGCAGCTTACAGGGCACTCAGCCCCAGCATTTT
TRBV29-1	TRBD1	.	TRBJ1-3	CSVGQGFSGNTIYF	TGCAGCGTCGGACAGGGGTTCTCTGGAAACACCATATATTTT
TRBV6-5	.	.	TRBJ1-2	CASSYDPGIYGYTF	TGTGCCAGCAGTTACGATCCGGGGATATATGGCTACACCTTC
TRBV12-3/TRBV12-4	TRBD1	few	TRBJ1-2	CASSLRQGRGYTF	TGTGCCAGCAGTTTGAGACAGGGGAGAGGCTACACCTTC
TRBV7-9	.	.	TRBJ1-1	CASSLTDLNTEAFF	TGTGCCAGCAGCTTGACAGATTTGAACACTGAAGCTTTCTTT
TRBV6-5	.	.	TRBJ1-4	CASSSRQVLNEKLFF	TGTGCCAGCAGTTCTAGACAGGTTCTTAATGAAAAACTGTTTTTT
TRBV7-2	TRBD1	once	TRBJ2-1	CASSPSGQLNEQFF	TGTGCCAGCAGCCCATCGGGACAGCTGAATGAGCAGTTCTTC
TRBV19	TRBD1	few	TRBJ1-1	CASSIPGQGLGTEAFF	TGTGCCAGTAGCATACCGGGACAGGGGCTCGGCACTGAAGCTTTCTTT
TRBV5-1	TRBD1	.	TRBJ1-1	CASRGQGLNTEAFF	TGCGCCAGCCGGGGACAGGGCTTGAACACTGAAGCTTTCTTT
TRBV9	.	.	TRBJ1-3	CASSAGTPDSGNTIYF	TGTGCCAGCAGCGCCGGGACTCCAGACTCTGGAAACACCATATATTTT
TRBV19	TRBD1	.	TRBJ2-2	CASSMDRVTGELFF	TGTGCCAGTAGTATGGACAGGGTCACCGGGGAGCTGTTTTTT
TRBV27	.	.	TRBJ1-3	CASSLTGSGNTIYF	TGTGCCAGCAGTTTGACAGGCTCTGGAAACACCATATATTTT
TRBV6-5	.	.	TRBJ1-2	CASSLQGGYGYTF	TGTGCCAGCAGTTTACAGGGCGGATATGGCTACACCTTC
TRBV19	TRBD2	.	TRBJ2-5	CASSMGSLAGLLETQYF	TGTGCCAGTAGTATGGGGTCCCTAGCGGGATTACTTGAGACCCAGTACTTC
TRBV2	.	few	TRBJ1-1	CASSEAWNTEAFF	TGTGCCAGCAGTGAGGCCTGGAACACTGAAGCTTTCTTT
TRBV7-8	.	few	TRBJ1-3	CASSFRVGGGNTIYF	TGTGCCAGCAGCTTTAGGGTCGGAGGGGGAAACACCATATATTTT
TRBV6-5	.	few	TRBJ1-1	CASEDILEAFF	TGTGCCAGCGAGGACATTCTGGAGGCTTTCTTT
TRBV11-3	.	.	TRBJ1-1	CASSKGGLLNTEAFF	TGTGCCAGCAGCAAAGGCGGGCTTTTGAACACTGAAGCTTTCTTT
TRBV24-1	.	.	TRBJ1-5	CATSDLGAGDQPQHF	TGTGCCACCAGTGATTTGGGTGCAGGGGATCAGCCCCAGCATTTT
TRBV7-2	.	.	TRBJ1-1	CASSLTDRNTEAFF	TGTGCCAGCAGCTTAACAGACAGGAACACTGAAGCTTTCTTT
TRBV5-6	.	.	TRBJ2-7	CASSLWSSGTHGYEQYF	TGTGCCAGCAGCTTGTGGAGCAGTGGCACCCATGGGTACGAGCAGTACTTC
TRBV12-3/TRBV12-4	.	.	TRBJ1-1	CASSSQTSEAFF	TGTGCCAGCAGTTCACAGACATCTGAAGCTTTCTTT
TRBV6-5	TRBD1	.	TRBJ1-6	CASSRTGGTRSPLHF	TGTGCCAGCAGTCGTACAGGGGGCACACGTTCACCCCTCCACTTT
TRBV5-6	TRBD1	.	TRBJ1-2	CASSTSGTGVYGYTF	TGTGCCAGCAGCACATCCGGGACAGGGGTCTATGGCTACACCTTC
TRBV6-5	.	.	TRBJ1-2	CASSPDRRYGYTF	TGTGCCAGCAGCCCAGACAGGCGCTATGGCTACACCTTC
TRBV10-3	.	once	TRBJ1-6	CAIRPGGNSPLHF	TGTGCCATCAGGCCAGGTGGTAATTCACCCCTCCACTTT
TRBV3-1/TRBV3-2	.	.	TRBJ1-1	CASSLTGGDTEAFF	TGTGCCAGCAGCCTGACAGGTGGAGACACTGAAGCTTTCTTT
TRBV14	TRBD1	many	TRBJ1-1	CASSRQGALSTEAFF	TGTGCCAGCAGCCGACAGGGGGCCCTGAGCACTGAAGCTTTCTTT